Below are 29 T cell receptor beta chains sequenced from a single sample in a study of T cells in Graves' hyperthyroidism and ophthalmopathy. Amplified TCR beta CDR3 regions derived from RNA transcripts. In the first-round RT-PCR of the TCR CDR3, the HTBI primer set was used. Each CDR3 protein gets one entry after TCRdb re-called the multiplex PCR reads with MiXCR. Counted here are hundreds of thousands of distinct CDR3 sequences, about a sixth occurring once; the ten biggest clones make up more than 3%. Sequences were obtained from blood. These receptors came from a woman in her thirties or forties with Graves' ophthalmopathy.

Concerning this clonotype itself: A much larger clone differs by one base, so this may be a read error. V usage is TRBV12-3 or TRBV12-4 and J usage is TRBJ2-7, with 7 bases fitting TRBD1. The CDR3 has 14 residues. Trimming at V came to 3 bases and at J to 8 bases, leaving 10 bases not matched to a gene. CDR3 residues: CASSFRGPFVQQYF. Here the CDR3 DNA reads TGTGCCAGCAGTTTTAGGGGGCCCTTCGTCCAGCAGTACTTC.

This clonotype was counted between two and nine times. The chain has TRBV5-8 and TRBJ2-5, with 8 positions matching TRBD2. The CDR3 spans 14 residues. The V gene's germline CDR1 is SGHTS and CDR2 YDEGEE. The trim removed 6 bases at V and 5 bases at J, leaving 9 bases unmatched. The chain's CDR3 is CASTQAGVRETQYF. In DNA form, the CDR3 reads TGTGCCAGCACCCAAGCGGGAGTGCGGGAGACCCAGTACTTC.

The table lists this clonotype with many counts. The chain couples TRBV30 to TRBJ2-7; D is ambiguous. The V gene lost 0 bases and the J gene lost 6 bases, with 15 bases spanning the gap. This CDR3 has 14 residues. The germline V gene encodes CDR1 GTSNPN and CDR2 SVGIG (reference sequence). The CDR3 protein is CAWSVAVGISEQYF. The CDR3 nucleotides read TGTGCCTGGAGTGTTGCTGTGGGGATAAGCGAGCAGTACTTC. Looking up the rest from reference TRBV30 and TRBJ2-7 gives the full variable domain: SQTIHQWPATLVQPVGSPLSLECTVEGTSNPNLYWYRQAAGRGLQLLFYSVGIGQISSEVPQNLSASRPQDRQFILSSKKLLLSDSGFYLCAWSVAVGISEQYFGPGTRLTVT.

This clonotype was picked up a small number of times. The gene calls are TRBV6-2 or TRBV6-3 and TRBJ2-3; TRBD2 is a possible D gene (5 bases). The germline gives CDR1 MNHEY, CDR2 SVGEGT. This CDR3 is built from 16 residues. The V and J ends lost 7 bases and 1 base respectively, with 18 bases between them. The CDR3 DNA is TGTGCCAGCACCCTACTGGGCCCCGGGGGCACAGATACGCAGTATTTT. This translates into CASTLLGPGGTDTQYF.

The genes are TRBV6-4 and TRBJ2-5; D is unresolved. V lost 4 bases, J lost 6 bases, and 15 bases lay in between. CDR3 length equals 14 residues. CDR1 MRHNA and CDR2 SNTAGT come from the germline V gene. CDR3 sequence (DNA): TGTGCCAGCAGTGCTTTTTCGAGTGGGAAGACCCAGTACTTC. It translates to CASSAFSSGKTQYF.

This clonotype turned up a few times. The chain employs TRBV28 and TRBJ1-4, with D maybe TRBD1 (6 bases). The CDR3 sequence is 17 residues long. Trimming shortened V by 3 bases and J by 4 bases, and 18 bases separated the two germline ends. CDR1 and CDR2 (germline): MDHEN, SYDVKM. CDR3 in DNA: TGTGCCAGCAGTTTTTTGGGTCGGGGGCCGATTAATGAAAAACTGTTTTTT. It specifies CASSFLGRGPINEKLFF. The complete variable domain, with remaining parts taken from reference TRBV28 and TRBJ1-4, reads DVKVTQSSRYLVKRTGEKVFLECVQDMDHENMFWYRQDPGLGLRLIYFSYDVKMKEKGDIPEGYSVSREKKERFSLILESASTNQTSMYLCASSFLGRGPINEKLFFGSGTQLSVL.

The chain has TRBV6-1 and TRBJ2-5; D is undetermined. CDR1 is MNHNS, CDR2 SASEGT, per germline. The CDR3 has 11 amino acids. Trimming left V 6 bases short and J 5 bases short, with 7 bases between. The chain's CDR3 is CASSPTETQYF. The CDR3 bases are TGTGCCAGCAGCCCGACGGAGACCCAGTACTTC.

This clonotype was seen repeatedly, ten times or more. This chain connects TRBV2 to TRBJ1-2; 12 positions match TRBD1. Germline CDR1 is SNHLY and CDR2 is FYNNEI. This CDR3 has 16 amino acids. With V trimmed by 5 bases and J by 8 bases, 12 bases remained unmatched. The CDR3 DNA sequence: TGTGCCAGCAGTTCTACCTCGGGACAGGGGGCTTGGGGCTACACCTTC. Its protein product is CASSSTSGQGAWGYTF.

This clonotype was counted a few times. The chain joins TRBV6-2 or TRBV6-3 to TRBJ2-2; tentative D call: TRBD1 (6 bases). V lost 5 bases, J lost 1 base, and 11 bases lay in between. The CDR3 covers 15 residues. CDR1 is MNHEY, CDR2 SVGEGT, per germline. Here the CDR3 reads CASSLEQGNTGELFF. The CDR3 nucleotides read TGTGCCAGCAGTCTTGAACAGGGGAACACCGGGGAGCTGTTTTTT.

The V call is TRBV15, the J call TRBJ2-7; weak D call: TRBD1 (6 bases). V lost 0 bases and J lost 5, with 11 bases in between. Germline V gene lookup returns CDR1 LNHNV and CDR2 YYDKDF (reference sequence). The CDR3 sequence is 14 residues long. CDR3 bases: TGTGCCACCAGCAGAGATCTCAGGGGCGACGAGCAGTACTTC. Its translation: CATSRDLRGDEQYF.

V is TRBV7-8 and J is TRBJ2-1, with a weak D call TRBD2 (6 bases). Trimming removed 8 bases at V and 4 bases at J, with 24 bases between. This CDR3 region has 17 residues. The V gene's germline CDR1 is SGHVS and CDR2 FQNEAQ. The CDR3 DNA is TGTGCCAGCTCTTTTAGCGGCGGCCTCCGAGATTACAATGAGCAGTTCTTC. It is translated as CASSFSGGLRDYNEQFF.

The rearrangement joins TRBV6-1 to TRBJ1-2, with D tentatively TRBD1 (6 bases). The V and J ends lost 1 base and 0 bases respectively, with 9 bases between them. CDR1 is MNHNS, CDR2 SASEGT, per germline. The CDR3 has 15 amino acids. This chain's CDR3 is CASSEGTVSNYGYTF. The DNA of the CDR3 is TGTGCCAGCAGTGAAGGGACAGTATCTAACTATGGCTACACCTTC.

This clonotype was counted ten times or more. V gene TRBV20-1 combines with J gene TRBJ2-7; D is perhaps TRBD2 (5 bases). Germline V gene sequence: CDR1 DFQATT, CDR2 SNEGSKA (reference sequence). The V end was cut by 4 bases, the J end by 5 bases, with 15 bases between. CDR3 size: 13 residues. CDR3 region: CSATAGGSNEQYF. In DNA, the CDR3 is TGCAGTGCTACTGCCGGCGGGTCCAACGAGCAGTACTTC.

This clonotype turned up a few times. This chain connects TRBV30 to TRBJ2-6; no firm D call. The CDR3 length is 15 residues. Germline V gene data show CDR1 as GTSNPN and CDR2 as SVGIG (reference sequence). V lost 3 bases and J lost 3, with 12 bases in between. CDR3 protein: CAWSSADDGANVLTF. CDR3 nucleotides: TGTGCCTGGAGCTCCGCGGACGATGGGGCCAACGTCCTGACTTTC. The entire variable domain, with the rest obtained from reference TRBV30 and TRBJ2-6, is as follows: SQTIHQWPATLVQPVGSPLSLECTVEGTSNPNLYWYRQAAGRGLQLLFYSVGIGQISSEVPQNLSASRPQDRQFILSSKKLLLSDSGFYLCAWSSADDGANVLTFGAGSRLTVL.

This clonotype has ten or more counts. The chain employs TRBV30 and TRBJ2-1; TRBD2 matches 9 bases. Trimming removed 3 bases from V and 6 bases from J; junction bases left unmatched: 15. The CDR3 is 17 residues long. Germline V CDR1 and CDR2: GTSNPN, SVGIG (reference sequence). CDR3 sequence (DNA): TGTGCCTGGAGATCGACTAGCGGAGATGCCCCCCTCAATGAGCAGTTCTTC. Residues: CAWRSTSGDAPLNEQFF.

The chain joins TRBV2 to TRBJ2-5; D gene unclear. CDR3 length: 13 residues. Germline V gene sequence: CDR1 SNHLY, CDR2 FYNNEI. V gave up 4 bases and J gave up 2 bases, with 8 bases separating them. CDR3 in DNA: TGTGCCAGCAGTGGTAGGCGGCAAGAGACCCAGTACTTC. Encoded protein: CASSGRRQETQYF. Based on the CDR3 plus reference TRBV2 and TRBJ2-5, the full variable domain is EPEVTQTPSHQVTQMGQEVILRCVPISNHLYFYWYRQILGQKVEFLVSFYNNEISEKSEIFDDQFSVERPDGSNFTLKIRSTKLEDSAMYFCASSGRRQETQYFGPGTRLLVL.

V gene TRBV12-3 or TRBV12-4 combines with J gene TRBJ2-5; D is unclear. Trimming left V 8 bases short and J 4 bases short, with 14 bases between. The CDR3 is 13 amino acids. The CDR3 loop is CASANLGLETQYF. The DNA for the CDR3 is TGTGCCAGCGCGAATCTTGGGTTAGAGACCCAGTACTTC.

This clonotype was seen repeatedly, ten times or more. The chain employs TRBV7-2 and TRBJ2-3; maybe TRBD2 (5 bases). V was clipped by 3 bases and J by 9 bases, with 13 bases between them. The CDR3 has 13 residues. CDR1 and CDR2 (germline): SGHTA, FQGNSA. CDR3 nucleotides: TGTGCCAGCAGCTTCCTCGGGTCGGGAACGCAGTATTTT. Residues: CASSFLGSGTQYF. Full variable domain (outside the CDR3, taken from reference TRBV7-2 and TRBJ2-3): GAGVSQSPSNKVTEKGKDVELRCDPISGHTALYWYRQSLGQGLEFLIYFQGNSAPDKSGLPSDRFSAERTGGSVSTLTIQRTQQEDSAVYLCASSFLGSGTQYFGPGTRLTVL.

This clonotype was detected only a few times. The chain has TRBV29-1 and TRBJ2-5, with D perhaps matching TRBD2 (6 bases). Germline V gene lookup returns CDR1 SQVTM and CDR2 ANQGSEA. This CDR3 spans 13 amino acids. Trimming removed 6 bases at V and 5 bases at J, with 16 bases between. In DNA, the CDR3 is TGCAGCGTGGCTGGGGGGTTACCGGAGACCCAGTACTTC. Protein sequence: CSVAGGLPETQYF.

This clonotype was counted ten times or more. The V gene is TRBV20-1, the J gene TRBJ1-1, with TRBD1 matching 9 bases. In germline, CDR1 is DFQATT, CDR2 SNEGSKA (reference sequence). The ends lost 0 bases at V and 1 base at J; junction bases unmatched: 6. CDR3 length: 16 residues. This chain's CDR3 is CSARDQGQGRNTEAFF. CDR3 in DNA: TGCAGTGCTAGAGACCAAGGACAGGGGAGGAACACTGAAGCTTTCTTT.

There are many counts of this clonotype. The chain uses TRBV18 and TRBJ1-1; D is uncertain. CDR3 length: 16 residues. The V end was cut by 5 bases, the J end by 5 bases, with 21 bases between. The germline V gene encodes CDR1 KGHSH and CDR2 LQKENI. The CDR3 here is CASSFTTGFRGTEAFF. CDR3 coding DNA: TGTGCCAGCTCATTTACCACGGGGTTTCGAGGGACTGAAGCTTTCTTT.

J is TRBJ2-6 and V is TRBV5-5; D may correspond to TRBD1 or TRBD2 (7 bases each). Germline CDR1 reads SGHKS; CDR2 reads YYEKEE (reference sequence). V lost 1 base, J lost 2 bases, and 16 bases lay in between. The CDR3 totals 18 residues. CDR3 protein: CASSLIAGGGAGANVLTF. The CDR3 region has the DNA TGTGCCAGCAGCTTGATCGCAGGGGGAGGGGCTGGGGCCAACGTCCTGACTTTC.

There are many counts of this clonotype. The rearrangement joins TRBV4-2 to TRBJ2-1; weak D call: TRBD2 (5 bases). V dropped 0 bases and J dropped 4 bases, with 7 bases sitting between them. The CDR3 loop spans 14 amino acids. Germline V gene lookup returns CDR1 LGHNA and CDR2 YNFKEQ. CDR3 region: CASSQESGYNEQFF. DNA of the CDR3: TGTGCCAGCAGCCAAGAAAGCGGATACAATGAGCAGTTCTTC.

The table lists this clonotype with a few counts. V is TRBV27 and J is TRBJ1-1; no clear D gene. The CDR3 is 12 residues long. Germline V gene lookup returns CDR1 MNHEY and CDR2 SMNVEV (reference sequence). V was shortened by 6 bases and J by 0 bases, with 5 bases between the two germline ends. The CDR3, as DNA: TGTGCCAGCAGGACAATGAACACTGAAGCTTTCTTT. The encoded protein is CASRTMNTEAFF.

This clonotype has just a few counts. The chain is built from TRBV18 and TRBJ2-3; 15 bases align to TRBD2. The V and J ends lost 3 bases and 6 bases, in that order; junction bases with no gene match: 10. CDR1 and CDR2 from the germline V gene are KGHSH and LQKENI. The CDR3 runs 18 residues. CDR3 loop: CASSPGLAGGRFFDTQYF. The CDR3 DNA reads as TGTGCCAGCTCACCCGGACTAGCGGGGGGGCGTTTCTTCGATACGCAGTATTTT.

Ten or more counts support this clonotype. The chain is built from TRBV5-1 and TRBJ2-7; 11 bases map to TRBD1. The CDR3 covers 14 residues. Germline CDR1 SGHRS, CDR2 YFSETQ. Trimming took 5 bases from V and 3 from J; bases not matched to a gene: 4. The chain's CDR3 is CASRPGQGVYEQYF. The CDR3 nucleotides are TGCGCCAGCAGACCGGGACAGGGGGTCTACGAGCAGTACTTC. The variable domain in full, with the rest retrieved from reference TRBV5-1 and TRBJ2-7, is KAGVTQTPRYLIKTRGQQVTLSCSPISGHRSVSWYQQTPGQGLQFLFEYFSETQRNKGNFPGRFSGRQFSNSRSEMNVSTLELGDSALYLCASRPGQGVYEQYFGPGTRLTVT.

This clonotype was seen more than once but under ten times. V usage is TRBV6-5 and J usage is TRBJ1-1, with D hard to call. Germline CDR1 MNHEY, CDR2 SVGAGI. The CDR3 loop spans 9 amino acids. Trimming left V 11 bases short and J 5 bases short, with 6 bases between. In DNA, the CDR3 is TGTGCCGCGGGTACTGAAGCTTTCTTT. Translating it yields CAAGTEAFF.

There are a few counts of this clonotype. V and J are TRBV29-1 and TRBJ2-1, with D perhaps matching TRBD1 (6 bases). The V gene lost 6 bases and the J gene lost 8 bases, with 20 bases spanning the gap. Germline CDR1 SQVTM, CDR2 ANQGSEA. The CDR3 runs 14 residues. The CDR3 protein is CSVLGWGRIYEQFF. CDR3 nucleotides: TGCAGCGTCCTAGGCTGGGGGCGCATCTATGAGCAGTTCTTC.

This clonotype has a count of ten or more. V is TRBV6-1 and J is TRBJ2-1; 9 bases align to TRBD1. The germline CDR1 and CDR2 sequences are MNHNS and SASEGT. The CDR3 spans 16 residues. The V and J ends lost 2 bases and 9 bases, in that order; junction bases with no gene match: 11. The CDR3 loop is CASSEPGTGSGIEQFF. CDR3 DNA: TGTGCCAGCAGTGAACCCGGGACAGGGAGTGGCATTGAGCAGTTCTTC.